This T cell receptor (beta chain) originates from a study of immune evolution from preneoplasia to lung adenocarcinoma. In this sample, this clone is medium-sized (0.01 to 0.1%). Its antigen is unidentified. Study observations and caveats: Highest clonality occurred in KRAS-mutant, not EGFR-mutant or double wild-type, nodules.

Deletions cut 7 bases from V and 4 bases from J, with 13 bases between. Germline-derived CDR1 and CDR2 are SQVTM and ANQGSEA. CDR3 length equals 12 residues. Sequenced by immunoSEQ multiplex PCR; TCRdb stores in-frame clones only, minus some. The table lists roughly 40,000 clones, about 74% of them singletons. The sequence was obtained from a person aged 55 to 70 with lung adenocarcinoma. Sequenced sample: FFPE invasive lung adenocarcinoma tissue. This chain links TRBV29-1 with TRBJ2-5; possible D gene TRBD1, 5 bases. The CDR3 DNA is TGCAGCGCTGACAGTTCCAGAGAGACCCAGTACTTC. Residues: CSADSSRETQYF.